This T cell receptor (beta chain) stems from a study of T-cell memory formation after mild COVID-19. TCRdb reprocessed the 5' RACE reads via MiXCR and lists one record per CDR3 protein. The table shows 550,000 to 600,000 distinct CDR3 sequences, with around a sixth occurring only once. The CDR3 spans 15 residues. With 1 base removed from V and 3 bases from J, the gap between germline ends came to 11 bases. Germline CDR1 is MNHEY and CDR2 is SVGEGT. The table lists this clonotype with a few counts. The sample consisted of PBMCs or a T cell subset sorted from them (not recorded which). The TCR comes from an adult woman who had mild COVID-19 (a few samples of this study predate the infection). Cell type and time point are not known. The chain links TRBV6-2 or TRBV6-3 to TRBJ2-3, with D perhaps matching TRBD2 (6 bases). CDR3 sequence (DNA): TGTGCCAGCAGTTACTTGGAGGGAGCGACAGATACGCAGTATTTT. Encoded protein: CASSYLEGATDTQYF.